This entry lists 21 T cell receptor beta chains sequenced from one sample in a study of CD8+ T cells in alopecia areata. Treatment specified: oral pan-JAK inhibitor, 5-10 mg twice daily. RNA extraction was followed by reverse transcription into cDNA, which acted as the sequencing template. The repertoire was sequenced with immunoSEQ multiplex PCR; TCRdb's copy has only in-frame clones and lacks some. Here the sample spans some 170,000 clones, roughly 63% being singletons. Sequenced here: CD4+ T cells sorted from blood, sampled between weeks 55 and 65, from a patient treated with tofacitinib. The receptors were sampled from a human donor with alopecia areata.

The gene calls are TRBV6-5 and TRBJ2-1, with 7 positions matching TRBD2. V lost 5 bases and J lost 9; bases outside the gene matches: 10. Germline CDR1 MNHEY, CDR2 SVGAGI. The CDR3 is 14 residues long. The CDR3 protein is CASSEREGMSEQFF. Here the CDR3 DNA reads TGTGCCAGCAGTGAAAGGGAGGGAATGAGTGAGCAGTTCTTC.

The V and J genes are TRBV4-1 and TRBJ1-3; no reliable D call. Germline V gene sequence: CDR1 MGHRA, CDR2 YSYEKL. V was pared by 0 bases and J by 0 bases, with 15 bases between. There are 18 residues in the CDR3. The CDR3: CASSQDRGRGDSGNTIYF. CDR3 nucleotide sequence: TGCGCCAGCAGCCAAGATCGGGGTCGGGGAGACTCTGGAAACACCATATATTTT.

The chain uses TRBV18 and TRBJ2-5; D tentatively fits TRBD1 or TRBD2 (5 bases each). The V gene's germline CDR1 is KGHSH and CDR2 LQKENI. V was shortened by 2 bases and J by 0 bases, with 7 bases between the two germline ends. The CDR3 runs to 14 residues. Here the CDR3 reads CASSPGTNQETQYF. The CDR3 nucleotides read TGTGCCAGCTCACCAGGGACCAACCAAGAGACCCAGTACTTC. The full variable domain, completed using reference TRBV18 and TRBJ2-5, is NAGVMQNPRHLVRRRGQEARLRCSPMKGHSHVYWYRQLPEEGLKFMVYLQKENIIDESGMPKERFSAEFPKEGPSILRIQQVVRGDSAAYFCASSPGTNQETQYFGPGTRLLVL.

V and J are TRBV5-1 and TRBJ1-1, with a possible D match to TRBD1 (5 bases). The germline V and J ends were trimmed by 0 bases and 4 bases, with 16 bases remaining between them. Germline V CDR1 and CDR2: SGHRS, YFSETQ. The CDR3 consists of 16 residues. CDR3 DNA sequence: TGCGCCAGCAGCTTGGAAGGAGTTGGGGGAGTCACTGAAGCTTTCTTT. Amino acids: CASSLEGVGGVTEAFF.

This clone was seen more than once but under ten times. The chain carries TRBV5-1 and TRBJ2-5; perhaps D is TRBD1 or TRBD2 (6 bases each). CDR1 is SGHRS and CDR2 is YFSETQ in the germline V gene. CDR3 length equals 13 residues. Between the trimmed V and J ends, which lost 2 bases and 5 bases, there was a span of 10 bases. The CDR3: CASSFRRGETQYF. As DNA, the CDR3 is TGCGCCAGCAGCTTCAGGAGGGGGGAGACCCAGTACTTC. Based on the CDR3 plus reference TRBV5-1 and TRBJ2-5, the full variable domain is KAGVTQTPRYLIKTRGQQVTLSCSPISGHRSVSWYQQTPGQGLQFLFEYFSETQRNKGNFPGRFSGRQFSNSRSEMNVSTLELGDSALYLCASSFRRGETQYFGPGTRLLVL.

This rearrangement joins TRBV5-1 to TRBJ2-5; D ambiguous. The CDR3 runs to 14 residues. The V end was cut by 1 base, the J end by 5 bases, with 12 bases between. CDR1 is SGHRS, CDR2 YFSETQ, per germline. The CDR3 protein is CASSLRPTPETQYF. The CDR3 DNA sequence: TGCGCCAGCAGCTTGAGGCCGACGCCGGAGACCCAGTACTTC.

The rearrangement joins TRBV27 to TRBJ2-1; D may be TRBD1 (5 bases). Germline V gives CDR1 MNHEY, CDR2 SMNVEV (reference sequence). Trimming took 3 bases from V and 4 from J, leaving 13 bases between them. This CDR3 region has 15 residues. CDR3: CASSLSRESYNEQFF. In DNA, the CDR3 is TGTGCCAGCAGTTTGAGCAGGGAAAGTTACAATGAGCAGTTCTTC.

The chain has TRBV30 and TRBJ2-7; D uncertain. Trimming took 0 bases from V and 6 from J, leaving 6 bases between them. This CDR3 region has 11 residues. The germline V gene encodes CDR1 GTSNPN and CDR2 SVGIG (reference sequence). The CDR3 is CAWSVALEQYF. In nucleotides, the CDR3 is TGTGCCTGGAGTGTCGCCCTCGAGCAGTACTTC.

This clone was counted a few times. The genes are TRBV10-1 and TRBJ2-1, with D possibly being TRBD1 (7 bases). CDR3 length: 15 amino acids. Trimming took off 2 bases at V and 8 bases at J, with 16 bases between the two ends. The germline V gene has CDR1 WNHNN and CDR2 SYGVQD (reference sequence). The CDR3 protein is CASSEGARGADEQFF. Written as DNA, the CDR3 is TGCGCCAGCAGTGAGGGGGCCAGGGGGGCCGATGAGCAGTTCTTC.

The chain combines TRBV5-1 with TRBJ2-7, with TRBD1 identical over 11 bases. Germline V gives CDR1 SGHRS, CDR2 YFSETQ. The ends lost 0 bases at V and 2 bases at J; junction bases unmatched: 1. This CDR3 is built from 15 residues. CDR3 nucleotide sequence: TGCGCCAGCAGCTTGGTGGGACAGGGGGCCTACGAGCAGTACTTC. This encodes CASSLVGQGAYEQYF. The full variable domain, completed using reference TRBV5-1 and TRBJ2-7, is KAGVTQTPRYLIKTRGQQVTLSCSPISGHRSVSWYQQTPGQGLQFLFEYFSETQRNKGNFPGRFSGRQFSNSRSEMNVSTLELGDSALYLCASSLVGQGAYEQYFGPGTRLTVT.

In this sample, this clone turned up once. The V and J genes are TRBV5-1 and TRBJ2-7; 9 bases agree with TRBD2. J was trimmed by 1 base and V by 8 bases; bases with no gene match: 7. Germline V gene lookup returns CDR1 SGHRS and CDR2 YFSETQ. This CDR3 region has 14 residues. The CDR3 here is CASRSGGRSYEQYF. The CDR3 DNA reads as TGCGCCAGTCGGAGCGGGGGGCGATCCTACGAGCAGTACTTC.

This clone was detected ten times or more. The rearrangement uses TRBV5-1 and TRBJ1-6, with no clear D. This CDR3 has 15 residues. The germline V and J ends were trimmed by 3 bases and 8 bases, with 15 bases remaining between them. CDR1 is SGHRS and CDR2 is YFSETQ in the germline V gene. CDR3 sequence (DNA): TGCGCCAGCAGCTCCCCGGGCTCCAATTATTCACCCCTCCACTTT. It specifies CASSSPGSNYSPLHF. The whole variable domain, remainder taken from reference TRBV5-1 and TRBJ1-6, is KAGVTQTPRYLIKTRGQQVTLSCSPISGHRSVSWYQQTPGQGLQFLFEYFSETQRNKGNFPGRFSGRQFSNSRSEMNVSTLELGDSALYLCASSSPGSNYSPLHFGNGTRLTVT.

The CDR3 DNA is TGTGCCAGCAGTGAAGGGACAGCATCGAACACCGGGGAGCTGTTTTTT. It is translated as CASSEGTASNTGELFF. The genes are TRBV25-1 and TRBJ2-2, with 7 bases fitting TRBD1. V lost 2 bases, J lost 0 bases, and 3 bases stayed unmatched. Germline lookup yields CDR1 MGHDK and CDR2 SYGVNS. This CDR3 is built from 16 residues.

The V call is TRBV7-2, the J call TRBJ2-7; 10 bases are shared with TRBD1. The J segment lost 4 bases and the V segment lost 5 bases, leaving 11 bases of the junction unmatched. Germline CDR1 reads SGHTA; CDR2 reads FQGNSA. The CDR3 is made up of 16 amino acids. The CDR3 is CASSTSTGGGIYEQYF. The CDR3 nucleotides read TGTGCCAGCAGCACCTCGACAGGGGGCGGGATTTACGAGCAGTACTTC.

The rearrangement uses TRBV2 and TRBJ2-3; D unclear. The CDR3 is made up of 13 amino acids. Germline V gene sequence: CDR1 SNHLY, CDR2 FYNNEI. V lost 7 bases, J lost 0 bases, and 8 bases lay in between. The CDR3 loop reads CASKADSTDTQYF. The CDR3 DNA follows: TGTGCCAGCAAGGCCGATAGCACAGATACGCAGTATTTT.

This chain joins TRBV15 and TRBJ1-2, with a tentative D call TRBD1 (6 bases). The CDR3 spans 14 residues. V was trimmed by 5 bases and J by 6 bases, leaving 16 bases between them. The germline V gene has CDR1 LNHNV and CDR2 YYDKDF (reference sequence). As DNA, the CDR3 is TGTGCCACCAGCGGGGGTTTCGGGGGCGATGGCTACACCTTC. Encoded protein: CATSGGFGGDGYTF.

The rearrangement links TRBV28 to TRBJ2-7; 12 nucleotides align to TRBD1. Germline V gene sequence: CDR1 MDHEN, CDR2 SYDVKM. The CDR3 is 15 residues long. V was clipped by 6 bases and J by 4 bases; unmatched bases: 7. The CDR3 sequence is CASRALGQGAYEQYF. The CDR3 DNA reads TGTGCCAGCAGGGCTTTGGGACAGGGGGCGTACGAGCAGTACTTC.

This clone came up once. The rearrangement uses TRBV5-1 and TRBJ1-2; D not resolved. Deletions cut 0 bases from V and 8 bases from J, with 14 bases between. CDR1 is SGHRS, CDR2 YFSETQ, per germline. The CDR3 covers 14 residues. DNA of the CDR3: TGCGCCAGCAGCTTGGCCGACTCGGGGAGGGGCTACACCTTC. Encoded protein: CASSLADSGRGYTF.

The chain carries TRBV5-1 and TRBJ2-3; D ambiguous. The CDR3 consists of 14 residues. Deletions cut 3 bases from V and 1 base from J, with 9 bases between. The germline V gene has CDR1 SGHRS and CDR2 YFSETQ. The CDR3 DNA sequence: TGCGCCAGCAGCTCCCAGGCAGGCACAGATACGCAGTATTTT. It translates to CASSSQAGTDTQYF.

This chain joins TRBV2 and TRBJ1-2; unclear D gene. Germline V gene data show CDR1 as SNHLY and CDR2 as FYNNEI. V was cut by 2 bases and J by 5 bases, with 15 bases left in between. The CDR3 extends over 15 amino acids. The CDR3 DNA is TGTGCCAGCAGTGAACAAGACGGAGGTTCTTATGGCTACACCTTC. Residues: CASSEQDGGSYGYTF.

The rearrangement links TRBV18 to TRBJ2-7; D could derive from TRBD1 or TRBD2 (6 bases each). The CDR3 is 14 residues long. Germline V CDR1 and CDR2: KGHSH, LQKENI. V gave up 0 bases and J gave up 6 bases, with 12 bases separating them. CDR3 sequence (DNA): TGTGCCAGCTCACCACCAGGGAAGGGGGGCGAGCAGTACTTC. It specifies CASSPPGKGGEQYF.